This T cell receptor beta chain was captured by sequencing in a study of cytomegalovirus exposure and HLA in healthy donors. Overall study: The approximately 120 validation repertoires were reported in a later analysis to have been generated on the same platform as the approximately 700 first-cohort repertoires. Study-wide points: Rarity held for most TCR sequences, but there were some public TCRs that occurred in many donors. Per published reports, the classifier diagnosed cytomegalovirus status with high specificity and sensitivity.

Trimming took 0 bases from V and 2 from J; bases not matched to a gene: 2. The CDR3 contains 15 residues. Germline CDR1 and CDR2: SGHRS and YFSETQ. In regard to this clone: Its target is unknown.

Produced via immunoSEQ multiplex PCR; TCRdb's table is partial and in-frame only. Of about 140,000 clones in the sample, approximately 84% are singletons; the top ten hold approximately 1.5%. The donors were part of the approximately 120-subject validation cohort, which stood apart from the roughly 730-subject first cohort. Sample: PBMCs. This chain connects TRBV5-1 to TRBJ1-1; 9 nucleotides line up with TRBD1. This sequence originates from a woman aged 25 to 39 in good health and CMV-seronegative. In DNA, the CDR3 is TGCGCCAGCAGCTTGGAGGGACAGGGAAACACTGAAGCTTTCTTT. Encoded protein: CASSLEGQGNTEAFF. The whole variable domain, filled in from reference TRBV5-1 and TRBJ1-1, reads KAGVTQTPRYLIKTRGQQVTLSCSPISGHRSVSWYQQTPGQGLQFLFEYFSETQRNKGNFPGRFSGRQFSNSRSEMNVSTLELGDSALYLCASSLEGQGNTEAFFGQGTRLTVV.